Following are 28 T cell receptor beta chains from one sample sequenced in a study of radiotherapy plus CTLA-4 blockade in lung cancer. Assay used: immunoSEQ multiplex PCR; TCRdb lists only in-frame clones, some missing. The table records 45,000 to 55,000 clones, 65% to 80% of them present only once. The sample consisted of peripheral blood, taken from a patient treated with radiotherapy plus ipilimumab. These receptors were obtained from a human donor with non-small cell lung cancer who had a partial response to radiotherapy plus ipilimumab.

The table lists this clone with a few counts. The CDR3 bases are TGTGCCAGCAGTGACCACCAGGGTCATGAGCAGTTCTTC. Its protein is CASSDHQGHEQFF. The J gene is TRBJ2-1, the V gene TRBV25-1; possibly TRBD1 for D (5 bases). Trimming removed 3 bases from V and 8 bases from J, with 11 bases in between. The germline V gene encodes CDR1 MGHDK and CDR2 SYGVNS. The CDR3 loop spans 13 amino acids.

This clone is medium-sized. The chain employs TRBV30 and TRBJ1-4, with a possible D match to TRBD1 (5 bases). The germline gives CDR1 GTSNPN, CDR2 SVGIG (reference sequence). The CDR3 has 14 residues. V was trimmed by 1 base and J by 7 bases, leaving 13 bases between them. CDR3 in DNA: TGTGCCTGGAGTGGGCTGGGGGGAATTGAAAAACTGTTTTTT. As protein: CAWSGLGGIEKLFF.

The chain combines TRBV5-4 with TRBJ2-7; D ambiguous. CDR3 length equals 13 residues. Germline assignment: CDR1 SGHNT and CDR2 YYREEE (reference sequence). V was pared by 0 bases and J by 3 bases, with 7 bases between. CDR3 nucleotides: TGTGCCAGCAGCTTGGGGCACTACTACGAGCAGTACTTC. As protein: CASSLGHYYEQYF.

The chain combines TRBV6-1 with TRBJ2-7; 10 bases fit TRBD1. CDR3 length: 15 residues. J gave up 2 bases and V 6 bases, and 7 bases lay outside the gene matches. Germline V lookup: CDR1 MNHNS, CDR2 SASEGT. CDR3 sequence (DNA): TGTGCCAGCAGGTCGGGACAGGGGTTCCCCTACGAGCAGTACTTC. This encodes CASRSGQGFPYEQYF.

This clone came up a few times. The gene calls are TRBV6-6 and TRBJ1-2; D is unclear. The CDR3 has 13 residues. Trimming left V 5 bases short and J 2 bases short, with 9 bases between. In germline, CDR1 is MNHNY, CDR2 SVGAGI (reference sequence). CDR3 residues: CASSPNKNYGYTF. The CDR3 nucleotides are TGTGCCAGCAGTCCGAACAAGAACTATGGCTACACCTTC.

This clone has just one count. CDR3 sequence (DNA): TGTGCCAGTAGTTTAAGAGATCAGCCCCAGCATTTT. Residues: CASSLRDQPQHF. V is TRBV19 and J is TRBJ1-5; D call uncertain. This CDR3 region has 12 residues. V gave up 5 bases and J gave up 5 bases, with 7 bases separating them. CDR1 is LNHDA, CDR2 SQIVND, per germline (reference sequence).

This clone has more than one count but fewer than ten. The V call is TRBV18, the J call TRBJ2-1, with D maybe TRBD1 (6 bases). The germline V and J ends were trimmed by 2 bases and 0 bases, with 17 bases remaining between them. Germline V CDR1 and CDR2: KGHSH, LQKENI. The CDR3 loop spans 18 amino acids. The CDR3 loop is CASSPTGTPTRSYNEQFF. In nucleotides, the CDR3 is TGTGCCAGCTCACCAACAGGGACGCCTACCCGCTCCTACAATGAGCAGTTCTTC.

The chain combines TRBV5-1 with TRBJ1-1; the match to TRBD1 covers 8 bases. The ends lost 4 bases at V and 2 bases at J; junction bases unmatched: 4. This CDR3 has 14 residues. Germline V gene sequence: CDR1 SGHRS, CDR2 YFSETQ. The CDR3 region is CASSRDRGNTEAFF. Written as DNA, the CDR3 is TGCGCCAGCAGCCGCGACAGGGGCAACACTGAAGCTTTCTTT.

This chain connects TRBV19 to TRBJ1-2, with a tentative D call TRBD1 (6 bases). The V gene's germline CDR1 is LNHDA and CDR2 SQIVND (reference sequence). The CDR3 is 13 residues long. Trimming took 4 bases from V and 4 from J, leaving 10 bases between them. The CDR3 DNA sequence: TGTGCCAGTAGTAAGGACAGATCCTATGGCTACACCTTC. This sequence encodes CASSKDRSYGYTF.

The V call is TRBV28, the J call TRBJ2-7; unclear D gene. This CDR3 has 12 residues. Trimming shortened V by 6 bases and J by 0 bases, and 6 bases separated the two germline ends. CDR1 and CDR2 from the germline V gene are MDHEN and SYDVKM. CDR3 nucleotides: TGTGCCAGCAGCCGAGCCTCCTACGAGCAGTACTTC. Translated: CASSRASYEQYF.

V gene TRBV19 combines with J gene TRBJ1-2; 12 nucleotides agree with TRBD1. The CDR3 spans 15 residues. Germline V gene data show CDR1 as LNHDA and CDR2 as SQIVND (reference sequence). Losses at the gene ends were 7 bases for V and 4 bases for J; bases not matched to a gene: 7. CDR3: CASNPGTGGTYGYTF. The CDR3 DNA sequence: TGTGCCAGTAATCCCGGGACAGGGGGCACCTATGGCTACACCTTC.

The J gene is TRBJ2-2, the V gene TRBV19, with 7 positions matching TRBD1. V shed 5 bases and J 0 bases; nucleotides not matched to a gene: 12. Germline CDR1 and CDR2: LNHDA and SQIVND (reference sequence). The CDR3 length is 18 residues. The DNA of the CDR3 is TGTGCCAGTAGTCTCCACAGACAGGGCAGTGCGAACACCGGGGAGCTGTTTTTT. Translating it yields CASSLHRQGSANTGELFF.

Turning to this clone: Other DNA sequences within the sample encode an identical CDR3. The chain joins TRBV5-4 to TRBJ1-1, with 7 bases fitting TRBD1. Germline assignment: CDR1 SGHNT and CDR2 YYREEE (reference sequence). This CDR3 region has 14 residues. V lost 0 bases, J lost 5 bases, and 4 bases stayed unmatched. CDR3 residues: CASSLGQGVTEAFF. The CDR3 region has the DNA TGTGCCAGCAGCTTGGGTCAGGGGGTGACTGAAGCTTTCTTT.

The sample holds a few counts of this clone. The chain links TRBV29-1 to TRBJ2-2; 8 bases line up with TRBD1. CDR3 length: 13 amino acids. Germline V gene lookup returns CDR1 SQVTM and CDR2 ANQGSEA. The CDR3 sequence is CIGQGANTGELFF. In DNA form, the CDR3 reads TGCATCGGACAGGGCGCGAACACCGGGGAGCTGTTTTTT.

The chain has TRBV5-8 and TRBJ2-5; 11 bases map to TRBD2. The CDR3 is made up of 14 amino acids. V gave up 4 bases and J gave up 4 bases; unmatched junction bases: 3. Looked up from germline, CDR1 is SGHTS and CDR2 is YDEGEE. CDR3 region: CASSGGTSGETQYF. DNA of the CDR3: TGTGCCAGCAGCGGGGGGACTAGCGGAGAGACCCAGTACTTC.

The CDR3 region is CASSPGTGEDTQYF. For the CDR3, the DNA is TGTGCCAGCAGCCCCGGGACAGGGGAAGATACGCAGTATTTT. This rearrangement joins TRBV13 to TRBJ2-3, with 10 bases identical to TRBD1. Trimming cost V 5 bases and J 5 bases; bases outside gene matches: 4. The CDR3 sequence is 14 residues long. From germline, CDR1 is PRHDT and CDR2 FYEKMQ (reference sequence).

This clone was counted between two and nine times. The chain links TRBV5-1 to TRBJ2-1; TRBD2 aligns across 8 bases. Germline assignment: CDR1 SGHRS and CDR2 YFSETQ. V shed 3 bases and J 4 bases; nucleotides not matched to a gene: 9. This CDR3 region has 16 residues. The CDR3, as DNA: TGCGCCAGCAGCTCCGGACGGGGGGGCCCGTACAATGAGCAGTTCTTC. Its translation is CASSSGRGGPYNEQFF.

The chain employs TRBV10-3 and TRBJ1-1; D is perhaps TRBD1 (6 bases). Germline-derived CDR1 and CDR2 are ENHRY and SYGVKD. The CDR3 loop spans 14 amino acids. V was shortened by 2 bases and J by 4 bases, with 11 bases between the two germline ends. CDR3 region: CAISENRAGTEAFF. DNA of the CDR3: TGTGCCATCAGTGAGAACAGGGCGGGCACTGAAGCTTTCTTT.

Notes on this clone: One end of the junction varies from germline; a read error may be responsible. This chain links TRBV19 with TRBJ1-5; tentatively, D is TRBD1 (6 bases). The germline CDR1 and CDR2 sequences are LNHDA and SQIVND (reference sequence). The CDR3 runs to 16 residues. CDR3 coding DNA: TGTGCCAGTAGCACAGGGATCCCGGATGGCAATCGGCCCCAGCATTTT. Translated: CASSTGIPDGNRPQHF.

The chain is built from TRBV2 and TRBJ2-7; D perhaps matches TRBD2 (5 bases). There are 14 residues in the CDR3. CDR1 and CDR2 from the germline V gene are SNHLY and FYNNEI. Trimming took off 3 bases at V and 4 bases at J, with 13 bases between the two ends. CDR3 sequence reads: CASSETGVRYEQYF. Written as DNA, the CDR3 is TGTGCCAGCAGTGAGACCGGGGTTCGATACGAGCAGTACTTC.

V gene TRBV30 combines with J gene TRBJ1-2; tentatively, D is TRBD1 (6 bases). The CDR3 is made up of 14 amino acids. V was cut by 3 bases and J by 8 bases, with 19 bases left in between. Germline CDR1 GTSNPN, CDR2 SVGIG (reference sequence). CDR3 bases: TGTGCCTGGAGGAAGAGGGGGTTGATGGTGGGCTACACCTTC. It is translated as CAWRKRGLMVGYTF.

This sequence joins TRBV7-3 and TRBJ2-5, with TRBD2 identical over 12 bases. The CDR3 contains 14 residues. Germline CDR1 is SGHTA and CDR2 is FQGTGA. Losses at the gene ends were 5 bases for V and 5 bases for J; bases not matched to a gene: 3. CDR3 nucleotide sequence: TGTGCCAGCAGCGGAGGGACTAGCGGGGAGACCCAGTACTTC. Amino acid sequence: CASSGGTSGETQYF.

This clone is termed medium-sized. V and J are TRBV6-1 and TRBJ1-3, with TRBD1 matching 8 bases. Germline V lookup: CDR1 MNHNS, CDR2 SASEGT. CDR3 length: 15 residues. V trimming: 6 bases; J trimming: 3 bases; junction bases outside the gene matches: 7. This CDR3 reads CASSAQGASGNTIYF. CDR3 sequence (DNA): TGTGCCAGCAGCGCTCAGGGGGCTAGTGGAAACACCATATATTTT.

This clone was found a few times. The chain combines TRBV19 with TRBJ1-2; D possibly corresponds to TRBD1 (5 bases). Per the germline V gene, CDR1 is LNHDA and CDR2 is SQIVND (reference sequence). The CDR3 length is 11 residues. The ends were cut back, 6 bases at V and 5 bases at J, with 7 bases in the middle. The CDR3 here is CASRTAYGYTF. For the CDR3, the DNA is TGTGCCAGTAGGACAGCTTATGGCTACACCTTC.

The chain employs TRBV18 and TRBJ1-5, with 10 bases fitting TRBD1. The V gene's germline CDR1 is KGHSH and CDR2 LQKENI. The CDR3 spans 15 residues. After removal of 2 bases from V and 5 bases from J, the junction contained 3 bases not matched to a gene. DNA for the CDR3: TGTGCCAGCTCACCATTGACAGGGGGCGATCAGCCCCAGCATTTT. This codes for CASSPLTGGDQPQHF.

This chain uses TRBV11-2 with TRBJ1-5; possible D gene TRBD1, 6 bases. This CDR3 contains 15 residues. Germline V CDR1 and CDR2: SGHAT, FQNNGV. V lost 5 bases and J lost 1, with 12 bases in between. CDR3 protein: CASSPAGESNQPQHF. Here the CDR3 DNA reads TGTGCCAGCAGCCCCGCAGGGGAAAGCAATCAGCCCCAGCATTTT.

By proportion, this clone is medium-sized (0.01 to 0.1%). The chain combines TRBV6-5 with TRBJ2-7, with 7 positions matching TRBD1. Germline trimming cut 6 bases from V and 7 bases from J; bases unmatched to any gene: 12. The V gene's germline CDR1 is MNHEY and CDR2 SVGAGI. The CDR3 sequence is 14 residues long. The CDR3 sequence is CASRFLDRTDEQYF. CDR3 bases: TGTGCCAGCAGATTCCTGGACAGGACGGATGAGCAGTACTTC.

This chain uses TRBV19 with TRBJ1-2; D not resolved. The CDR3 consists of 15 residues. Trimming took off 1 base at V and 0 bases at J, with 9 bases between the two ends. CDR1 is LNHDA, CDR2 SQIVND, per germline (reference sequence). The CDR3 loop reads CASSIARGANYGYTF. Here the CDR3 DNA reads TGTGCCAGTAGTATAGCAAGAGGAGCTAACTATGGCTACACCTTC.